What follows are 18 T cell receptor beta chains derived from one specimen sequenced in a study of radiation and T cells in renal cell carcinoma. Here immunoSEQ multiplex PCR was the method, and the copy in TCRdb shows in-frame clones only, minus some. The data contain some 130,000 clones, roughly four fifths of them seen just once; the ten biggest clones take up around 2%. Described time point: blood 2 weeks post-SBRT. Treatment in this sample: 15 Gy SBRT to primary tumor, nephrectomy 4 weeks later. The sample consisted of blood, taken from a patient whose treatment included radiotherapy and nephrectomy. These receptors came from a woman aged 60-70 years with renal cell carcinoma.

The chain uses TRBV9 and TRBJ2-7; a weak D match, TRBD1 (5 bases). V lost 3 bases and J lost 2, with 15 bases in between. The CDR3 is 15 amino acids. CDR1 and CDR2 from the germline V gene are SGDLS and YYNGEE. The CDR3 sequence is CASSAAGRVPYEQYF. CDR3 DNA: TGTGCCAGCAGCGCCGCTGGCAGGGTGCCCTACGAGCAGTACTTC. The variable domain in full, completed from reference TRBV9 and TRBJ2-7, reads DSGVTQTPKHLITATGQRVTLRCSPRSGDLSVYWYQQSLDQGLQFLIQYYNGEERAKGNILERFSAQQFPDLHSELNLSSLELGDSALYFCASSAAGRVPYEQYFGPGTRLTVT.

The chain combines TRBV7-2 with TRBJ2-1, with 8 bases identical to TRBD1. This CDR3 is built from 14 residues. Per germline, CDR1 SGHTA and CDR2 FQGNSA. V dropped 0 bases and J dropped 5; count of bases not matched to a gene: 0. The chain's CDR3 is CASSLATGDNEQFF. CDR3 sequence (DNA): TGTGCCAGCAGCTTAGCGACAGGGGACAATGAGCAGTTCTTC.

The CDR3 nucleotides are TGTGCCAGCAGCGACCCCTACCAGGGCCCCTCGTCCTACGAGCAGTACTTC. As protein: CASSDPYQGPSSYEQYF. V and J are TRBV9 and TRBJ2-7; weak D call: TRBD1 (5 bases). V lost 3 bases to trimming and J lost 1 base, with 20 bases between them. This CDR3 region has 17 residues. Germline V gene lookup returns CDR1 SGDLS and CDR2 YYNGEE.

The chain uses TRBV28 and TRBJ1-1, with unresolved D. V dropped 2 bases and J dropped 1 base, with 5 bases sitting between them. Germline assignment: CDR1 MDHEN and CDR2 SYDVKM. This CDR3 has 13 amino acids. DNA of the CDR3: TGTGCCAGCAGTTTACCCCCGAACACTGAAGCTTTCTTT. It translates to CASSLPPNTEAFF. Filled out from reference TRBV28 and TRBJ1-1, the complete variable domain reads DVKVTQSSRYLVKRTGEKVFLECVQDMDHENMFWYRQDPGLGLRLIYFSYDVKMKEKGDIPEGYSVSREKKERFSLILESASTNQTSMYLCASSLPPNTEAFFGQGTRLTVV.

The chain carries TRBV10-1 and TRBJ1-1; D is possibly TRBD1 (5 bases). The CDR3 covers 13 residues. Trimming pared 7 bases from V and 2 bases from J, leaving 11 bases between. Germline V gene data show CDR1 as WNHNN and CDR2 as SYGVQD (reference sequence). The CDR3 DNA reads TGCGCCAGCATGGGGGAAAGAAACACTGAAGCTTTCTTT. Translated: CASMGERNTEAFF.

The chain has TRBV9 and TRBJ2-1; D is unresolved. There are 11 residues in the CDR3. The V gene lost 0 bases and the J gene lost 5 bases, with 0 bases spanning the gap. Germline V lookup: CDR1 SGDLS, CDR2 YYNGEE. The CDR3: CASSVDNEQFF. CDR3 coding DNA: TGTGCCAGCAGCGTAGACAATGAGCAGTTCTTC.

The chain carries TRBV18 and TRBJ2-1, with no clear D. Germline loops: CDR1 KGHSH, CDR2 LQKENI. The CDR3 contains 18 residues. V lost 1 base and J lost 3, with 19 bases in between. The CDR3 DNA reads as TGTGCCAGCTCACCACTGGGTCCAGCGCGGACGGTCTACAATGAGCAGTTCTTC. This gives the protein CASSPLGPARTVYNEQFF.

The rearrangement links TRBV5-5 to TRBJ2-3; no firm D call. Trimming left V 5 bases short and J 6 bases short, with 16 bases between. This CDR3 spans 14 amino acids. CDR1 and CDR2 from the germline V gene are SGHKS and YYEKEE (reference sequence). As DNA, the CDR3 is TGTGCCAGCAGAACAGTTATAGCACAGGATACGCAGTATTTT. It codes for CASRTVIAQDTQYF.

The rearrangement joins TRBV19 to TRBJ2-7; D tentatively reads TRBD1 or TRBD2 (5 bases each). The length of the CDR3 is 16 residues. Per germline, CDR1 LNHDA and CDR2 SQIVND (reference sequence). Deletions cut 4 bases from V and 6 bases from J, with 22 bases between. The CDR3 region is CASSRTPGQFFVEQYF. In nucleotides, the CDR3 is TGTGCCAGTAGTAGGACCCCGGGGCAATTCTTCGTCGAGCAGTACTTC.

The chain combines TRBV29-1 with TRBJ2-3; D is uncertain. The CDR3 sequence is 12 residues long. The V gene's germline CDR1 is SQVTM and CDR2 ANQGSEA. The V end was cut by 4 bases, the J end by 6 bases, with 11 bases between. CDR3 sequence (DNA): TGCAGCGTTGTTTTCAGTTGGGATACGCAGTATTTT. It codes for CSVVFSWDTQYF.

The J gene is TRBJ2-7, the V gene TRBV18; no definite D call. V was cut by 0 bases and J by 5 bases, with 5 bases left in between. The germline CDR1 and CDR2 sequences are KGHSH and LQKENI. This CDR3 is 12 amino acids long. CDR3 bases: TGTGCCAGCTCACCACCAGAGAACGAGCAGTACTTC. Protein product: CASSPPENEQYF.

The rearrangement uses TRBV6-1 and TRBJ2-1; D gene unclear. There are 14 residues in the CDR3. V was trimmed by 6 bases and J by 7 bases, leaving 16 bases between them. CDR1 MNHNS and CDR2 SASEGT come from the germline V gene. DNA of the CDR3: TGTGCCAGCAGCGAATACTCCGGTAGGAATGAGCAGTTCTTC. Protein sequence: CASSEYSGRNEQFF.

This clone was recorded once. This chain links TRBV7-9 with TRBJ2-1; perhaps D is TRBD1 or TRBD2 (6 bases each). CDR1 is SEHNR, CDR2 FQNEAQ, per germline (reference sequence). The CDR3 sequence is 15 residues long. The V gene lost 5 bases and the J gene lost 7 bases, with 18 bases spanning the gap. The CDR3 loop reads CASSEGLVGGNEQFF. The CDR3 nucleotides are TGTGCCAGCAGCGAGGGACTCGTAGGGGGGAATGAGCAGTTCTTC.

This chain uses TRBV6-5 with TRBJ2-7; TRBD1 matches at 8 bases. The J segment lost 4 bases and the V segment lost 5 bases, leaving 7 bases of the junction unmatched. Germline CDR1 and CDR2: MNHEY and SVGAGI. The CDR3 is 14 amino acids. The CDR3 region has the DNA TGTGCCAGCAGTCCACGACAGGGGAAATACGAGCAGTACTTC. Amino acid sequence: CASSPRQGKYEQYF.

V usage is TRBV7-8 and J usage is TRBJ1-5, with D unclear. V was pared by 1 base and J by 4 bases, with 8 bases between. This CDR3 region has 14 residues. Germline assignment: CDR1 SGHVS and CDR2 FQNEAQ. CDR3 in DNA: TGTGCCAGCAGCTTAGGTCGTCCTAATCAGCCCCAGCATTTT. Protein sequence: CASSLGRPNQPQHF. The entire variable domain, with the rest obtained from reference TRBV7-8 and TRBJ1-5, is as follows: GAGVSQSPRYKVAKRGQDVALRCDPISGHVSLFWYQQALGQGPEFLTYFQNEAQLDKSGLPSDRFFAERPEGSVSTLKIQRTQQEDSAVYLCASSLGRPNQPQHFGDGTRLSIL.

CDR3: CASREGGALNEQFF. CDR3 DNA: TGTGCCAGCAGGGAGGGGGGGGCTTTAAATGAGCAGTTCTTC. The V call is TRBV2, the J call TRBJ2-1, with D maybe TRBD2 (7 bases). V shed 6 bases and J shed 7 bases, with 16 bases lying between them. Germline assignment: CDR1 SNHLY and CDR2 FYNNEI. There are 14 residues in the CDR3. Complete variable domain (other parts from reference TRBV2 and TRBJ2-1): EPEVTQTPSHQVTQMGQEVILRCVPISNHLYFYWYRQILGQKVEFLVSFYNNEISEKSEIFDDQFSVERPDGSNFTLKIRSTKLEDSAMYFCASREGGALNEQFFGPGTRLTVL.

This chain connects TRBV4-3 to TRBJ2-6, with D possibly being TRBD2 (6 bases). Per germline, CDR1 LGHNA and CDR2 YSLEER. The CDR3 has 16 residues. Trimming stripped 4 bases from V and 5 bases from J, with 15 bases between. This CDR3 is CASSRRMDYRANVLTF. As DNA, the CDR3 is TGCGCCAGCAGCCGGAGAATGGACTATCGGGCCAACGTCCTGACTTTC.

This chain connects TRBV25-1 to TRBJ1-4, with a tentative D call TRBD1 (6 bases). The CDR3 has 15 residues. Germline V gene sequence: CDR1 MGHDK, CDR2 SYGVNS. V dropped 1 base and J dropped 5 bases, with 11 bases sitting between them. The CDR3 DNA reads TGTGCCAGCAGTGAATGGGGGGCGCGGAATGAAAAACTGTTTTTT. Residues: CASSEWGARNEKLFF.